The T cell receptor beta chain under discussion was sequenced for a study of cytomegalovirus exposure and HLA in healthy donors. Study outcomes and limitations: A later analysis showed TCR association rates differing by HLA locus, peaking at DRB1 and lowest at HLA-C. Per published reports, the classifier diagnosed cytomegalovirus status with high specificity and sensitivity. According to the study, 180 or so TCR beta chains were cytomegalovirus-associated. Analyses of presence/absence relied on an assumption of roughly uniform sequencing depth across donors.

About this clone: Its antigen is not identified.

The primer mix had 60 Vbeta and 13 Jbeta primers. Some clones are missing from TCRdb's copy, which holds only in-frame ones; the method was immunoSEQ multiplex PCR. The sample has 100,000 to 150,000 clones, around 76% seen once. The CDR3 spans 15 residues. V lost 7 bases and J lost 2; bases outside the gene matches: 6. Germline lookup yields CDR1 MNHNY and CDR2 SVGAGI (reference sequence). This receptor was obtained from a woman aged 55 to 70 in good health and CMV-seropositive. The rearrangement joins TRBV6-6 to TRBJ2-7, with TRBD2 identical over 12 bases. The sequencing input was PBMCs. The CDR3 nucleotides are TGTGCCAGCACCGAGAGGACTAGCGGGACCTACGAGCAGTACTTC. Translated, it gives CASTERTSGTYEQYF.